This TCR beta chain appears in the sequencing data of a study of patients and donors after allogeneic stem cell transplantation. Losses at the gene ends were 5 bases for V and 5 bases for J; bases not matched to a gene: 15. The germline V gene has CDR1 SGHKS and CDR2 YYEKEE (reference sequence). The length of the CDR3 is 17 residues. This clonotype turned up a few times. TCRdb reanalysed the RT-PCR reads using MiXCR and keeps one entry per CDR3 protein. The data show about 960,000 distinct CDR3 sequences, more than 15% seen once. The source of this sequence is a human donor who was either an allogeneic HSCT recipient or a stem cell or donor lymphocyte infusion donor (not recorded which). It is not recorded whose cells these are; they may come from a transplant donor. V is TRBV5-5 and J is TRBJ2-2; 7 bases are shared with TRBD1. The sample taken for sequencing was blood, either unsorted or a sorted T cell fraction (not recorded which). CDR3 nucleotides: TGTGCCAGCAGTCTGGATAAGGGACAGAGAATAACCGGGGAGCTGTTTTTT. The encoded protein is CASSLDKGQRITGELFF.